These 28 T cell receptor beta chains were all obtained from the same sample, sequenced in a study of early stage breast cancer tumors. The protocol was immunoSEQ multiplex PCR, while the TCRdb copy is restricted to in-frame clones and leaves out a portion. The top ten hold 9.3% of the sample, which has some 30,000 clones, roughly four fifths seen once. The sample was blood. These receptors were taken from a person aged 45-60 years with breast cancer.

This clone is a singleton in its sample. The CDR3 bases are TGCGCCAGCAACCCCGGACTAGCGGGGGGCTTACCGCGGGAGACCCAGTACTTC. Translation: CASNPGLAGGLPRETQYF. The rearrangement links TRBV5-1 to TRBJ2-5, with 14 nucleotides matching TRBD2. The length of the CDR3 is 18 residues. The germline gives CDR1 SGHRS, CDR2 YFSETQ. The V segment lost 6 bases and the J segment 5 bases; nucleotides outside the gene matches: 15. The variable domain in full, completed from reference TRBV5-1 and TRBJ2-5, reads KAGVTQTPRYLIKTRGQQVTLSCSPISGHRSVSWYQQTPGQGLQFLFEYFSETQRNKGNFPGRFSGRQFSNSRSEMNVSTLELGDSALYLCASNPGLAGGLPRETQYFGPGTRLLVL.

J is TRBJ1-1 and V is TRBV6-5; no clear D. Trimming stripped 4 bases from V and 2 bases from J, with 11 bases between. The CDR3 is 14 residues long. From germline, CDR1 is MNHEY and CDR2 SVGAGI. The DNA of the CDR3 is TGTGCCAGCAGTTTCCGCACAGTAAACACTGAAGCTTTCTTT. Translated: CASSFRTVNTEAFF.

As to this clone: The identical CDR3 is also encoded by other nucleotide sequences in the sample. The chain combines TRBV5-4 with TRBJ2-7; 13 bases match TRBD2. Germline-derived CDR1 and CDR2 are SGHNT and YYREEE (reference sequence). The CDR3 is 15 residues long. Losses at the gene ends were 4 bases for V and 3 bases for J; bases not matched to a gene: 4. The CDR3: CASSLGTSGIYEQYF. DNA of the CDR3: TGTGCCAGCAGCCTCGGGACTAGCGGGATCTACGAGCAGTACTTC.

This rearrangement joins TRBV30 to TRBJ2-2; 9 positions agree with TRBD2. V shed 3 bases and J 6 bases; nucleotides not matched to a gene: 11. The length of the CDR3 is 16 residues. The germline gives CDR1 GTSNPN, CDR2 SVGIG (reference sequence). CDR3 DNA: TGTGCCTGGAGCCACTTGGCGGGAGGGCCCTCCGGGGAGCTGTTTTTT. This translates into CAWSHLAGGPSGELFF. Using reference TRBV30 and TRBJ2-2 for the parts outside the CDR3, the full variable domain is SQTIHQWPATLVQPVGSPLSLECTVEGTSNPNLYWYRQAAGRGLQLLFYSVGIGQISSEVPQNLSASRPQDRQFILSSKKLLLSDSGFYLCAWSHLAGGPSGELFFGEGSRLTVL.

The chain has TRBV9 and TRBJ1-3; 11 bases agree with TRBD1. The junction had 6 bases not matched to a gene; V was cut back by 4 bases and J by 0 bases. Germline CDR1 is SGDLS and CDR2 is YYNGEE. CDR3 length: 17 amino acids. CDR3 protein: CASSSRDRGFSGNTIYF. CDR3 bases: TGTGCCAGCAGCAGCCGGGACAGGGGGTTCTCTGGAAACACCATATATTTT.

The chain employs TRBV5-1 and TRBJ2-7; 8 bases agree with TRBD1. CDR3 length: 16 amino acids. Losses at the gene ends were 0 bases for V and 3 bases for J; bases not matched to a gene: 8. Germline V gene lookup returns CDR1 SGHRS and CDR2 YFSETQ. DNA of the CDR3: TGCGCCAGCAGCTTGGCCGCAACGGGACAGGTCTACGAGCAGTACTTC. Protein sequence: CASSLAATGQVYEQYF.

This clone showed up just a few times. The chain combines TRBV2 with TRBJ2-7; D remains unclear. V was cut by 3 bases and J by 5 bases, with 8 bases left in between. Germline CDR1 is SNHLY and CDR2 is FYNNEI. This CDR3 has 12 residues. In nucleotides, the CDR3 is TGTGCCAGCAGTGAGTCTGTCCACGAGCAGTACTTC. It is translated as CASSESVHEQYF.

The rearrangement uses TRBV5-4 and TRBJ1-4, with D unresolved. The V end lost 1 base, the J end lost 5 bases, and 3 bases lay between the germline ends. This CDR3 is built from 12 residues. Germline V gene sequence: CDR1 SGHNT, CDR2 YYREEE (reference sequence). Here the CDR3 reads CASSLPNEKLFF. The CDR3 DNA follows: TGTGCCAGCAGCTTGCCCAATGAAAAACTGTTTTTT.

This chain's CDR3 is CASSFRTGVQPQHF. The CDR3 DNA sequence: TGTGCCAGCAGTTTCAGGACAGGGGTCCAGCCCCAGCATTTT. The chain employs TRBV28 and TRBJ1-5; 9 bases are shared with TRBD1. Germline values: CDR1 MDHEN, CDR2 SYDVKM. The J segment lost 7 bases and the V segment lost 3 bases, leaving 4 bases of the junction unmatched. The CDR3 runs to 14 residues.

The chain has TRBV28 and TRBJ2-5; the match to TRBD1 covers 9 bases. V shed 7 bases and J 4 bases; nucleotides not matched to a gene: 16. There are 17 residues in the CDR3. Germline CDR1 is MDHEN and CDR2 is SYDVKM. CDR3 in amino acids: CASNDGRDRVGAETQYF. The CDR3 region has the DNA TGTGCCAGCAATGACGGCCGGGACAGGGTAGGGGCAGAGACCCAGTACTTC. Based on the CDR3 plus reference TRBV28 and TRBJ2-5, the full variable domain is DVKVTQSSRYLVKRTGEKVFLECVQDMDHENMFWYRQDPGLGLRLIYFSYDVKMKEKGDIPEGYSVSREKKERFSLILESASTNQTSMYLCASNDGRDRVGAETQYFGPGTRLLVL.

The chain links TRBV5-6 to TRBJ2-1, with TRBD2 matching 9 bases. Germline V gene lookup returns CDR1 SGHDT and CDR2 YYEEEE. CDR3 length: 16 residues. V trimming: 0 bases; J trimming: 7 bases; junction bases outside the gene matches: 8. The CDR3 region is CASSLVAGGPINEQFF. The CDR3 DNA reads TGTGCCAGCAGCTTGGTGGCGGGAGGGCCCATTAATGAGCAGTTCTTC.

This chain links TRBV10-2 with TRBJ2-7; no clear D gene. The CDR3 has 14 residues. Trimming stripped 2 bases from V and 0 bases from J, with 8 bases between. Per germline, CDR1 WSHSY and CDR2 SAAADI. This chain's CDR3 is CASSEVAFSYEQYF. CDR3 in DNA: TGCGCCAGCAGTGAGGTAGCATTCTCCTACGAGCAGTACTTC.

This sequence joins TRBV5-6 and TRBJ2-1; D ambiguous. Trimming removed 0 bases at V and 3 bases at J, with 13 bases between. There are 16 residues in the CDR3. Germline loops: CDR1 SGHDT, CDR2 YYEEEE. This CDR3 is CASSLGAGGYYNEQFF. For the CDR3, the DNA is TGTGCCAGCAGCTTGGGGGCAGGCGGATACTACAATGAGCAGTTCTTC. Together with reference TRBV5-6 and TRBJ2-1, the CDR3 gives the full variable domain: DAGVTQSPTHLIKTRGQQVTLRCSPKSGHDTVSWYQQALGQGPQFIFQYYEEEERQRGNFPDRFSGHQFPNYSSELNVNALLLGDSALYLCASSLGAGGYYNEQFFGPGTRLTVL.

This clone ranks as medium-sized (0.01 to 0.1%). This chain links TRBV25-1 with TRBJ2-5, with D possibly being TRBD1 (6 bases). The V and J ends lost 4 bases and 5 bases respectively, with 11 bases between them. The CDR3 has 13 amino acids. Germline V gene sequence: CDR1 MGHDK, CDR2 SYGVNS. The CDR3 sequence: CASSGGGRETQYF. The CDR3 DNA reads as TGTGCCAGCAGTGGTGGGGGCCGGGAGACCCAGTACTTC.

The CDR3 bases are TGTGCCAGCTCACCACCTAGCTTAGGCACAGATACGCAGTATTTT. This translates into CASSPPSLGTDTQYF. The chain uses TRBV18 and TRBJ2-3; D is uncertain. Germline lookup yields CDR1 KGHSH and CDR2 LQKENI. The germline V and J ends were trimmed by 0 bases and 1 base, with 8 bases remaining between them. The CDR3 totals 15 residues.

The V and J genes are TRBV10-2 and TRBJ2-5; D ambiguous. V was cut by 6 bases and J by 1 base, with 9 bases left in between. In germline, CDR1 is WSHSY, CDR2 SAAADI. This CDR3 region has 13 residues. CDR3 region: CASRTRSQETQYF. In DNA form, the CDR3 reads TGCGCCAGCAGGACACGTTCCCAAGAGACCCAGTACTTC.

The rearrangement uses TRBV19 and TRBJ2-2; 13 positions agree with TRBD2. The J segment lost 6 bases and the V segment lost 7 bases, leaving 8 bases of the junction unmatched. Germline lookup yields CDR1 LNHDA and CDR2 SQIVND (reference sequence). The CDR3 extends over 16 amino acids. CDR3 coding DNA: TGTGCCAGTAAGATAAGACTAGCGGGAGGCCCCGGGGAGCTGTTTTTT. This sequence encodes CASKIRLAGGPGELFF. Using reference TRBV19 and TRBJ2-2 for the parts outside the CDR3, the full variable domain is DGGITQSPKYLFRKEGQNVTLSCEQNLNHDAMYWYRQDPGQGLRLIYYSQIVNDFQKGDIAEGYSVSREKKESFPLTVTSAQKNPTAFYLCASKIRLAGGPGELFFGEGSRLTVL.

The chain couples TRBV9 to TRBJ2-1; a weak D match, TRBD2 (5 bases). CDR1 is SGDLS, CDR2 YYNGEE, per germline. Trimming left V 3 bases short and J 9 bases short, with 7 bases between. The CDR3 sequence is 11 residues long. The CDR3 nucleotides are TGTGCCAGCAGCGGAGAGGGTGAGCAGTTCTTC. This sequence encodes CASSGEGEQFF.

The chain uses TRBV6-1 and TRBJ2-3; D gene ambiguous. Germline loops: CDR1 MNHNS, CDR2 SASEGT. The CDR3 contains 13 residues. The V end lost 10 bases, the J end lost 6 bases, and 17 bases lay between the germline ends. In DNA form, the CDR3 reads TGTGCCACCCGCCGGGTTGGAGTGGATACGCAGTATTTT. As protein: CATRRVGVDTQYF.

This clone appeared once. The chain employs TRBV29-1 and TRBJ1-1, with D possibly being TRBD1 (5 bases). Per germline, CDR1 SQVTM and CDR2 ANQGSEA. Trimming removed 6 bases from V and 0 bases from J, with 14 bases in between. The length of the CDR3 is 14 residues. The CDR3 region is CSVNAGALNTEAFF. DNA for the CDR3: TGCAGCGTCAACGCCGGGGCATTGAACACTGAAGCTTTCTTT.

This chain links TRBV4-3 with TRBJ1-2; tentative D call: TRBD1 (6 bases). The CDR3 totals 13 residues. Trimming removed 6 bases at V and 2 bases at J, with 10 bases between. Per germline, CDR1 LGHNA and CDR2 YSLEER. Written as DNA, the CDR3 is TGCGCCAGCAGGGACAGAGGGAACTATGGCTACACCTTC. Encoded protein: CASRDRGNYGYTF.

This chain connects TRBV6-1 to TRBJ2-7, with 12 bases lining up with TRBD2. J gave up 7 bases and V 2 bases, and 6 bases lay outside the gene matches. This CDR3 comprises 15 residues. Germline loops: CDR1 MNHNS, CDR2 SASEGT. This CDR3 is CASSELAGGISEQYF. CDR3 bases: TGTGCCAGCAGTGAACTAGCGGGGGGGATCAGTGAGCAGTACTTC.

This clone was recorded once. This rearrangement joins TRBV6-5 to TRBJ2-7, with D tentatively TRBD2 (5 bases). The CDR3 contains 15 residues. CDR1 and CDR2 from the germline V gene are MNHEY and SVGAGI. The V gene lost 0 bases and the J gene lost 5 bases, with 14 bases spanning the gap. The CDR3 sequence is CASSYSRTHLHEQYF. The CDR3, as DNA: TGTGCCAGCAGTTACTCGAGGACTCACCTCCACGAGCAGTACTTC.

The genes are TRBV5-4 and TRBJ2-3, with TRBD2 identical over 13 bases. Trimming took 5 bases from V and 4 from J; bases not matched to a gene: 7. Germline V gene sequence: CDR1 SGHNT, CDR2 YYREEE (reference sequence). The CDR3 runs to 16 residues. CDR3 bases: TGTGCCAGCAGTTCCCGGACTAGCGGGAGCGCAGATACGCAGTATTTT. Translation: CASSSRTSGSADTQYF.

This CDR3 is CASTRRGTDGGELFF. The CDR3 bases are TGTGCCAGCACCCGAAGAGGGACAGATGGCGGGGAGCTGTTTTTT. The chain combines TRBV2 with TRBJ2-2, with 7 bases fitting TRBD1. Germline V gives CDR1 SNHLY, CDR2 FYNNEI. The CDR3 is 15 residues long. The V gene end was trimmed by 7 bases and the J gene end by 7 bases; junction bases not matched to a gene: 12. The complete variable domain, with remaining parts taken from reference TRBV2 and TRBJ2-2, reads EPEVTQTPSHQVTQMGQEVILRCVPISNHLYFYWYRQILGQKVEFLVSFYNNEISEKSEIFDDQFSVERPDGSNFTLKIRSTKLEDSAMYFCASTRRGTDGGELFFGEGSRLTVL.

The V and J genes are TRBV9 and TRBJ2-5; D unresolved. Trimming pared 0 bases from V and 2 bases from J, leaving 14 bases between. CDR3 length: 16 residues. CDR1 SGDLS and CDR2 YYNGEE come from the germline V gene. The CDR3 loop is CASSVEEFGHQETQYF. The CDR3 DNA is TGTGCCAGCAGCGTAGAGGAGTTCGGTCATCAAGAGACCCAGTACTTC.

This chain joins TRBV5-5 and TRBJ2-5, with a weak D call TRBD2 (5 bases). Germline V gene lookup returns CDR1 SGHKS and CDR2 YYEKEE (reference sequence). The CDR3 is made up of 15 amino acids. V dropped 1 base and J dropped 1 base, with 11 bases sitting between them. The CDR3 protein is CASSLIPGSQETQYF. The CDR3 DNA follows: TGTGCCAGCAGCTTGATTCCGGGGAGCCAAGAGACCCAGTACTTC.

This chain links TRBV10-1 with TRBJ2-1; D remains unclear. The CDR3 is made up of 13 amino acids. Germline CDR1 is WNHNN and CDR2 is SYGVQD (reference sequence). V shed 3 bases and J shed 2 bases, with 5 bases lying between them. CDR3 amino acids: CASSERPYNEQFF. The CDR3, as DNA: TGCGCCAGCAGTGAACGACCCTACAATGAGCAGTTCTTC.